This T cell receptor beta chain came from a study of cytomegalovirus exposure and HLA in healthy donors. Study at large: Of the donors genotyped, several hundred in all, about 76% fell in the Caucasian-associated ancestry cluster.

PCR employed 60 Vbeta and 13 Jbeta primers. Under the authors' procedure: A follow-up analysis tallied tens of millions of unique TCR beta chains, roughly 11 million shared. Clones were sequenced by immunoSEQ multiplex PCR, and TCRdb holds only the in-frame ones, with some missing. The V and J calls and clone size are taken from that table; D and trimming were inferred from the DNA. The repertoire holds about 150,000 clones, more than 75% seen once, with 1.4% to 1.5% in the top ten. The germline CDR1 and CDR2 sequences are SGHAT and FQNNGV. V dropped 2 bases and J dropped 14 bases, with 10 bases sitting between them. CDR3 length equals 12 residues.

The source is a male donor in good health and CMV-seronegative. The gene calls are TRBV11-2 and TRBJ1-6; D unresolved. Input material: PBMCs. The CDR3 sequence: CASSLTPGTLHF. CDR3 DNA sequence: TGTGCCAGCAGCTTAACTCCCGGGACCCTCCACTTT.